This is a list of T cell receptor beta chains from one sample in a study of blood T cells in healthy people across ages. MiXCR was run by TCRdb on the 5' RACE reads, yielding one entry per CDR3 protein. This sample has 750,000 to 950,000 distinct CDR3 sequences, with approximately 32% found just once. The data also belong to a second study, concerning T cells of mothers and their children.

Sequencing was done on a sample of blood. The receptors shown here come from a woman aged 40 to 50 in good health. CDR3s include the opening cysteine and the closing phenylalanine or tryptophan. The order of the fields is D gene, J gene, clone size, V gene, CDR3 protein, CDR3 DNA. The D gene is left open where the match is weak. Where a row states a size, it is once, few, many or the class of an expanded clone; other rows omit it.

d_call: .
j_call: TRBJ2-7
clone_size: many
v_call: TRBV12-3/TRBV12-4
cdr3_aa: CASSRGSRQKPYEQYF
cdr3_nt: TGTGCCAGCAGCCGTGGGTCAAGACAGAAACCCTACGAGCAGTACTTC

d_call: TRBD1
j_call: TRBJ1-1
clone_size: .
v_call: TRBV4-1
cdr3_aa: CASSQPGTGGLRTEAFF
cdr3_nt: TGCGCCAGCAGCCAACCAGGGACAGGGGGACTTCGGACTGAAGCTTTCTTT

d_call: .
j_call: TRBJ2-5
clone_size: few
v_call: TRBV7-2
cdr3_aa: CASSSGRGRGAQETQYF
cdr3_nt: TGTGCCAGCAGCTCGGGCCGTGGGCGGGGTGCCCAAGAGACCCAGTACTTC

d_call: .
j_call: TRBJ1-4
clone_size: .
v_call: TRBV14
cdr3_aa: CASSQAYGEKLFF
cdr3_nt: TGTGCCAGCAGCCAAGCGTACGGTGAAAAACTGTTTTTT

d_call: .
j_call: TRBJ1-2
clone_size: many
v_call: TRBV12-3/TRBV12-4
cdr3_aa: CASSLVGAYGYTF
cdr3_nt: TGTGCCAGCAGTTTGGTAGGGGCCTATGGCTACACCTTC

d_call: .
j_call: TRBJ2-2
clone_size: .
v_call: TRBV14
cdr3_aa: CASSAGPNTGELFF
cdr3_nt: TGTGCCAGCAGCGCGGGCCCGAACACCGGGGAGCTGTTTTTT

d_call: TRBD1
j_call: TRBJ2-7
clone_size: many
v_call: TRBV12-3/TRBV12-4
cdr3_aa: CASRHGTGKPYEQYF
cdr3_nt: TGTGCCAGCAGGCACGGGACAGGGAAGCCCTACGAGCAGTACTTC

d_call: .
j_call: TRBJ2-4
clone_size: .
v_call: TRBV28
cdr3_aa: CASSLAVSYERYF
cdr3_nt: TGTGCCAGCAGTTTAGCCGTCTCCTACGAGCGGTACTTC

d_call: TRBD2
j_call: TRBJ2-3
clone_size: once
v_call: TRBV11-3
cdr3_aa: CASSPAAGRDTQYF
cdr3_nt: TGTGCCAGCAGCCCGGCAGCGGGGCGAGATACGCAGTATTTT

d_call: .
j_call: TRBJ2-1
clone_size: .
v_call: TRBV18
cdr3_aa: CASSPQGGSDSYNEQFF
cdr3_nt: TGTGCCAGCTCACCGCAAGGGGGATCAGACTCCTACAATGAGCAGTTCTTC

d_call: .
j_call: TRBJ2-5
clone_size: many
v_call: TRBV12-3/TRBV12-4
cdr3_aa: CASSFSGGHQETQYF
cdr3_nt: TGTGCCAGCAGTTTCTCCGGGGGCCACCAAGAGACCCAGTACTTC

d_call: .
j_call: TRBJ1-3
clone_size: .
v_call: TRBV2
cdr3_aa: CASSKYTGSGNTIYF
cdr3_nt: TGTGCCAGCAGCAAATATACAGGGTCTGGAAACACCATATATTTT

d_call: .
j_call: TRBJ1-4
clone_size: .
v_call: TRBV6-1
cdr3_aa: CASSAPGRHEKLFF
cdr3_nt: TGTGCCAGCAGTGCACCGGGACGCCACGAAAAACTGTTTTTT

d_call: .
j_call: TRBJ2-7
clone_size: many
v_call: TRBV20-1
cdr3_aa: CSASERGRTTYEQYF
cdr3_nt: TGCAGTGCTAGTGAACGGGGACGTACGACCTACGAGCAGTACTTC

d_call: TRBD1
j_call: TRBJ2-7
clone_size: few
v_call: TRBV6-6
cdr3_aa: CASSYDRGGYEQYF
cdr3_nt: TGTGCCAGCAGTTACGACAGGGGTGGCTACGAGCAGTACTTC

d_call: TRBD1
j_call: TRBJ1-4
clone_size: few
v_call: TRBV15
cdr3_aa: CATSRRTGLNEKLFF
cdr3_nt: TGTGCCACCAGCAGGCGGACAGGCCTTAATGAAAAACTGTTTTTT

d_call: .
j_call: TRBJ1-2
clone_size: .
v_call: TRBV6-5
cdr3_aa: CASSYMQGEGYTF
cdr3_nt: TGTGCCAGCAGTTACATGCAGGGAGAAGGCTACACCTTC

d_call: TRBD1
j_call: TRBJ2-4
clone_size: .
v_call: TRBV14
cdr3_aa: CASSPRQGANIQYF
cdr3_nt: TGTGCCAGCAGCCCTAGACAGGGGGCGAACATTCAGTACTTC

d_call: .
j_call: TRBJ1-2
clone_size: many
v_call: TRBV5-1
cdr3_aa: CASSLTADYGYTF
cdr3_nt: TGTGCCAGCAGCTTAACAGCAGACTATGGCTACACCTTC

d_call: .
j_call: TRBJ2-7
clone_size: .
v_call: TRBV7-8
cdr3_aa: CASSSRDLAYEQYF
cdr3_nt: TGTGCCAGCAGCTCCCGGGACTTGGCCTACGAGCAGTACTTC

d_call: .
j_call: TRBJ1-4
clone_size: .
v_call: TRBV7-2
cdr3_aa: CASSLRQTEKLFF
cdr3_nt: TGTGCCAGCAGCTTGCGACAGACTGAAAAACTGTTTTTT

d_call: .
j_call: TRBJ2-7
clone_size: .
v_call: TRBV10-2
cdr3_aa: CASSVAGCRGYEQYF
cdr3_nt: TGCGCCAGCAGTGTTGCCGGTTGCAGGGGTTACGAGCAGTACTTC

d_call: .
j_call: TRBJ2-7
clone_size: few
v_call: TRBV9
cdr3_aa: CASSVDLGGGRDEQYF
cdr3_nt: TGTGCCAGCAGCGTAGACCTGGGAGGGGGCCGAGACGAGCAGTACTTC

d_call: .
j_call: TRBJ2-3
clone_size: .
v_call: TRBV5-6
cdr3_aa: CASSLDRGSSPGTDTQYF
cdr3_nt: TGTGCCAGCAGCTTGGACCGGGGGTCTAGCCCGGGCACAGATACGCAGTATTTT

d_call: .
j_call: TRBJ2-1
clone_size: few
v_call: TRBV3-1
cdr3_aa: CASSQVGQKPDEQFF
cdr3_nt: TGTGCCAGCAGCCAAGTTGGGCAGAAACCCGATGAGCAGTTCTTC

d_call: .
j_call: TRBJ1-1
clone_size: once
v_call: TRBV3-1
cdr3_aa: CASSQRKQNTEAFF
cdr3_nt: TGTGCCAGCAGCCAACGCAAGCAGAACACTGAAGCTTTCTTT

d_call: .
j_call: TRBJ2-6
clone_size: .
v_call: TRBV7-2
cdr3_aa: CASSYGGSGANVRTF
cdr3_nt: TGTGCCAGCAGCTATGGGGGGTCTGGGGCCAACGTCCGGACTTTC

d_call: .
j_call: TRBJ2-6
clone_size: few
v_call: TRBV28
cdr3_aa: CASSLLDTTGANVLTF
cdr3_nt: TGTGCCAGCAGTTTATTGGATACGACCGGGGCCAACGTCCTGACTTTC

d_call: .
j_call: TRBJ1-5
clone_size: few
v_call: TRBV4-1
cdr3_aa: CASSQINNQPQHF
cdr3_nt: TGCGCCAGCAGCCAAATTAACAATCAGCCCCAGCATTTT

d_call: .
j_call: TRBJ1-1
clone_size: .
v_call: TRBV10-2
cdr3_aa: CASSQGHLNTEAFF
cdr3_nt: TGCGCCAGCAGCCAGGGGCATTTGAACACTGAAGCTTTCTTT

d_call: .
j_call: TRBJ2-1
clone_size: .
v_call: TRBV5-6
cdr3_aa: CASSLATGPAYNEQFF
cdr3_nt: TGTGCCAGCAGCTTGGCGACGGGTCCGGCCTACAATGAGCAGTTCTTC

d_call: TRBD1
j_call: TRBJ1-1
clone_size: .
v_call: TRBV7-8
cdr3_aa: CASSLDDRGRTEAFF
cdr3_nt: TGTGCCAGCAGCTTAGACGACAGGGGTCGAACTGAAGCTTTCTTT

d_call: .
j_call: TRBJ1-5
clone_size: .
v_call: TRBV12-3/TRBV12-4
cdr3_aa: CASSFSGIVQPQHF
cdr3_nt: TGTGCCAGCAGTTTCTCGGGGATTGTTCAGCCCCAGCATTTT

d_call: .
j_call: TRBJ2-7
clone_size: many
v_call: TRBV7-2
cdr3_aa: CASSHGAGSYEQYF
cdr3_nt: TGTGCCAGCAGCCACGGGGCGGGGTCCTACGAGCAGTACTTC

d_call: TRBD1
j_call: TRBJ1-5
clone_size: many
v_call: TRBV9
cdr3_aa: CASSDRGGNQPQHF
cdr3_nt: TGTGCCAGCAGCGACAGGGGTGGCAATCAGCCCCAGCATTTT

d_call: .
j_call: TRBJ1-1
clone_size: .
v_call: TRBV5-5
cdr3_aa: CASFGIISGVMNTEAFF
cdr3_nt: TGTGCCAGCTTCGGAATTATCTCTGGAGTAATGAACACTGAAGCTTTCTTT

d_call: .
j_call: TRBJ2-7
clone_size: .
v_call: TRBV28
cdr3_aa: CASSQYSYEQYF
cdr3_nt: TGTGCCAGCAGCCAGTACTCCTACGAGCAGTACTTC

d_call: .
j_call: TRBJ2-3
clone_size: .
v_call: TRBV7-3
cdr3_aa: CASSSRDAQTLTQYF
cdr3_nt: TGTGCCAGCAGCTCCCGGGACGCCCAAACACTTACGCAGTATTTT

d_call: .
j_call: TRBJ2-7
clone_size: few
v_call: TRBV13
cdr3_aa: CASGSGAGEQYF
cdr3_nt: TGTGCCAGCGGATCAGGGGCCGGGGAGCAGTACTTC

d_call: TRBD1
j_call: TRBJ2-3
clone_size: .
v_call: TRBV7-3
cdr3_aa: CASSLSLTGGAGDTQYF
cdr3_nt: TGTGCCAGCTCTCTTTCTTTGACAGGGGGTGCCGGGGATACGCAGTATTTT

d_call: .
j_call: TRBJ2-1
clone_size: .
v_call: TRBV12-3/TRBV12-4
cdr3_aa: CASTNTGLQKEFF
cdr3_nt: TGTGCCAGCACTAATACCGGGCTTCAAAAAGAGTTCTTC

d_call: .
j_call: TRBJ1-2
clone_size: .
v_call: TRBV12-3/TRBV12-4
cdr3_aa: CASSLTEAGYTF
cdr3_nt: TGTGCCAGCAGTCTGACCGAGGCTGGCTACACCTTC

d_call: .
j_call: TRBJ1-2
clone_size: .
v_call: TRBV6-6
cdr3_aa: CASSYIASGGYTF
cdr3_nt: TGTGCCAGCAGTTACATAGCCTCTGGTGGCTACACCTTC

d_call: .
j_call: TRBJ2-3
clone_size: .
v_call: TRBV6-6
cdr3_aa: CASKSLRGTDTQYF
cdr3_nt: TGTGCCAGCAAAAGCCTAAGGGGCACAGATACGCAGTATTTT

d_call: TRBD1
j_call: TRBJ1-2
clone_size: .
v_call: TRBV5-5
cdr3_aa: CASSFLTGGNGYTF
cdr3_nt: TGTGCCAGCAGCTTTCTGACAGGGGGCAATGGCTACACCTTC